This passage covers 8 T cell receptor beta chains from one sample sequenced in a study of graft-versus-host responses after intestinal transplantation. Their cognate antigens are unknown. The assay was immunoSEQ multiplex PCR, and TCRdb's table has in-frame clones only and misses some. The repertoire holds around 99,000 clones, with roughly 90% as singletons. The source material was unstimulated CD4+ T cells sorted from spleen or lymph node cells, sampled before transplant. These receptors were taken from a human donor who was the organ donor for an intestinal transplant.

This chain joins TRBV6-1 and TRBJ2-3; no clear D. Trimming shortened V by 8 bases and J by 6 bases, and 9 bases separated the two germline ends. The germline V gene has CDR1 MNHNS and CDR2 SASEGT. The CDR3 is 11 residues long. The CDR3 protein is CASQSRDTQYF. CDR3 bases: TGTGCCAGCCAATCCAGGGATACGCAGTATTTT.

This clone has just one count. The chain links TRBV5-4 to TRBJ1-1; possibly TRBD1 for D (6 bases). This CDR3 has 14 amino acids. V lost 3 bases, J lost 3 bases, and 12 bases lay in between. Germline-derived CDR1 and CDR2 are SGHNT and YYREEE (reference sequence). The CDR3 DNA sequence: TGTGCCAGCAGCTCGCAGGGGAGGGACACTGAAGCTTTCTTT. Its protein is CASSSQGRDTEAFF.

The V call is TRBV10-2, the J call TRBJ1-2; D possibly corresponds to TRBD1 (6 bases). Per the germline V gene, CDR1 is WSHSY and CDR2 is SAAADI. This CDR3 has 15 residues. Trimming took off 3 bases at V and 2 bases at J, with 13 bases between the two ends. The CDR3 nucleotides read TGCGCCAGCAGTGACGGACAGCTCGCGAACTATGGCTACACCTTC. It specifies CASSDGQLANYGYTF.

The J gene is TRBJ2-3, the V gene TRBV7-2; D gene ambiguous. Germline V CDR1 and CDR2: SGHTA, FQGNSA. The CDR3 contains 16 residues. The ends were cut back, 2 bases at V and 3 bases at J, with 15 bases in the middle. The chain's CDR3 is CASSLPLGILTDTQYF. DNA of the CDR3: TGTGCCAGCAGCTTACCCCTAGGGATCCTTACAGATACGCAGTATTTT.

CDR3 nucleotides: TGCGCCAGCAGCTCCGGTGGCGGAGATACGCAGTATTTT. Translation gives CASSSGGGDTQYF. The chain joins TRBV5-1 to TRBJ2-3; D call uncertain. Trimming left V 3 bases short and J 5 bases short, with 10 bases between. There are 13 residues in the CDR3. Germline-derived CDR1 and CDR2 are SGHRS and YFSETQ.

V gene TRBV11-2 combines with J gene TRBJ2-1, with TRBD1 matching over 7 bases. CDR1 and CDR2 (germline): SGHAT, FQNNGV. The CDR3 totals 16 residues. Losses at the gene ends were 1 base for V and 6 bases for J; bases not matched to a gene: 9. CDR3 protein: CASSLGRDREGNEQFF. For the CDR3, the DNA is TGTGCCAGCAGCTTAGGCCGAGACAGGGAAGGCAATGAGCAGTTCTTC.

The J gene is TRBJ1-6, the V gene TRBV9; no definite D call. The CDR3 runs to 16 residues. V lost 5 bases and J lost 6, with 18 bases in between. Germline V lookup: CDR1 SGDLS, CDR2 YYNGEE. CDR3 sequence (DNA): TGTGCCAGCAGTATATCTCAGACACCCGTTAATTCACCCCTCCACTTT. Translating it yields CASSISQTPVNSPLHF.

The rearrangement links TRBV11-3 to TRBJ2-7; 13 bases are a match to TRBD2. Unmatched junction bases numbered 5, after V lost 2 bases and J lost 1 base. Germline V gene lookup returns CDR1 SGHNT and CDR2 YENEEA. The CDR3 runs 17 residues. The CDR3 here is CASSLKGTSGTSYEQYF. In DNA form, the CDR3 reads TGTGCCAGCAGCTTAAAGGGGACTAGCGGGACATCCTACGAGCAGTACTTC.